This T cell receptor (beta chain) was observed in a study of blood T cell repertoires in COVID-19. About the study: The study drew acute and convalescent COVID-19 samples from the United States, Italy and Spain. In each case, the material was cDNA or gDNA derived from T cells, B-cell-depleted T cells, or PBMCs.

Only a few counts were recorded for this clone. Study processing details: The assay estimated nucleated cells by amplifying reference gene primers. Profiled with immunoSEQ multiplex PCR; TCRdb holds only in-frame clones, not every one. The V and J calls and the clone size are those of that table, but D and trimming were determined from the DNA. The sample has 200,000 to 250,000 clones, roughly 82% seen once. Seattle patients were enrolled while actively infected and followed longitudinally. CDR1 is SQVTM, CDR2 ANQGSEA, per germline. The ends lost 1 base at V and 13 bases at J; junction bases unmatched: 6. The CDR3 has 14 residues.

V usage is TRBV29-1 and J usage is TRBJ2-4; 14 bases fit TRBD2. This clonotype was sampled from a woman aged 80 or over with COVID-19, enrolled during active disease. Sequencing used peripheral blood. DNA for the CDR3: TGCAGCGTTGAAGCGTCGACTAGCGGGGGGGTACAGTACTTC. This gives the protein CSVEASTSGGVQYF.